What follows describes a single T cell receptor beta chain. Its antigen is unknown. TCRdb's table, derived via immunoSEQ multiplex PCR, lists solely in-frame clones and lacks some. The sample shows over 85,000 clones, 91% of them seen only once. The data originate from a study of graft-versus-host responses after intestinal transplantation. The overall study: Multivisceral, liver-intestinal, or isolated intestinal transplants were received by the recipients. Recipients across the board were started on anti-thymocyte globulin induction, then kept on tacrolimus and steroids for approximately three years.

This CDR3 is built from 15 residues. CDR1 is SEHNR, CDR2 FQNEAQ, per germline (reference sequence). Trimming took 3 bases from V and 4 from J; bases not matched to a gene: 7. Study conclusions and caveats: GvH clones appeared in recipient marrow, some first in ileum or blood. With peak circulating GvH clone levels came an association with early post-transplant HvG declines.

This clonotype was sampled from a human donor who was the organ donor for an intestinal transplant. This chain connects TRBV7-9 to TRBJ2-7; TRBD1 aligns across 9 bases. Specimen: unstimulated CD4+ T cells sorted from spleen or lymph node cells, collected before transplant. Here the CDR3 DNA reads TGTGCCAGCAGCTTGGGGACAGGGTGGAAGTACGAGCAGTACTTC. This sequence encodes CASSLGTGWKYEQYF.